A selection of T cell receptor beta chains follows, all from one sample in a study of blood T cell repertoires in COVID-19. The repertoire was sequenced with immunoSEQ multiplex PCR; TCRdb's copy has only in-frame clones and lacks some. The sample holds about 250,000 clones, 75% to 85% seen once. The sequenced sample consisted of PBMCs or T cells enriched from blood (not recorded which). All receptors come from a woman between 45 and 60 years old with acute COVID-19. Both conserved end residues are part of each CDR3. A D gene is named only where the DNA matches it firmly. Not all rows give a size; the values are once, few, many and, for expanded clones, a class.

abundance	d_gene	v_gene	j_gene	CDR3nt	CDR3aa
.	.	TRBV3-1/TRBV3-2	TRBJ2-2	TGTGCCAGCAGCCAAGATCCAGGGCCCGGGGAGCTGTTTTTT	CASSQDPGPGELFF
.	.	TRBV18	TRBJ1-5	TGTGCCAGCTCACCAGACGAGGGTCAGCCCCAGCATTTT	CASSPDEGQPQHF
few	TRBD2	TRBV5-4	TRBJ2-3	TGTGCCAGCCCCCGGGCTAGCGGTAGCACAGATACGCAGTATTTT	CASPRASGSTDTQYF
.	.	TRBV2	TRBJ2-3	TGTGCCAGCAGCAGGGCCCTCACAGATACGCAGTATTTT	CASSRALTDTQYF
.	TRBD1	TRBV6-5	TRBJ2-3	TGTGCCAGCAGTAGACAGGGGGCCTGGACAGATACGCAGTATTTT	CASSRQGAWTDTQYF
.	.	TRBV9	TRBJ2-1	TGTGCCAGCAGCCCCCGACTCGGTGAGCAGTTCTTC	CASSPRLGEQFF
.	.	TRBV27	TRBJ1-4	TGTGCCAGCAGTTTAACGGTAAATGAAAAACTGTTTTTT	CASSLTVNEKLFF
.	TRBD1	TRBV7-6	TRBJ2-7	TGTGCCAGCAGCTTAGACCCCACGGGACAGGGTTTTCTCGAGCAGTACTTC	CASSLDPTGQGFLEQYF
.	TRBD2	TRBV7-2	TRBJ2-1	TGTGCCACCAAGGCGGGGGGCTCCTACAATGAGCAGTTCTTC	CATKAGGSYNEQFF
once	.	TRBV19	TRBJ1-1	TGTGCCAGTAGTACAGGAATGAACACTGAAGCTTTCTTT	CASSTGMNTEAFF
few	.	TRBV7-2	TRBJ1-1	TGTGCCAGCAGCTTAGTAATTAGTGGCAGGGTGGCTGAAGCTTTCTTT	CASSLVISGRVAEAFF
.	.	TRBV12-3/TRBV12-4	TRBJ2-1	TGTGCCAGCAGTTTAGCGCGCTATGAGCAGTTCTTC	CASSLARYEQFF
.	TRBD1	TRBV29-1	TRBJ1-2	TGCAGCGTTGAAGGGACAGGGAACTACATTTTGACCTTC	CSVEGTGNYILTF
.	.	TRBV12-1	TRBJ1-4	TGTGCCAGCAGCCCTCCCCCCCTACGGGCAACTAATGAAAAACTGTTTTTT	CASSPPPLRATNEKLFF
.	.	TRBV9	TRBJ1-3	TGTGCCAGCAGCGTAGGACAGGCGCTCTCTGGAAACACCATATATTTT	CASSVGQALSGNTIYF
.	.	TRBV29-1	TRBJ1-2	TGCAGCGGTGGGCCAGGGGCCGCCGGCTATGGCTACACCTTC	CSGGPGAAGYGYTF
.	.	TRBV19	TRBJ1-2	TGTGCCACCAGAATGGGGGCTGCTGGGGACTATGGCTACACCTTC	CATRMGAAGDYGYTF
once	.	TRBV4-1	TRBJ1-1	TGCGCCAGCAGCCAATTCCCAGGGTACACTGAAGCTTTCTTT	CASSQFPGYTEAFF
.	TRBD1	TRBV5-1	TRBJ1-1	TGCGCCAGCAGTTCGGGACAGCCGAACCCTGAAGCTTTCTTT	CASSSGQPNPEAFF
.	.	TRBV19	TRBJ1-2	TGTGCCAGTACCGGAGCCGGCTACACCTTC	CASTGAGYTF
.	.	TRBV9	TRBJ2-6	TGTGCCAGCAGCCTTGGAGGGAACTCTGGGGCCAACGTCCTGACTTTC	CASSLGGNSGANVLTF
.	.	TRBV6-5	TRBJ1-3	TGTGCCAGTTTTGGAGGGTACGGAAACACCATATATTTT	CASFGGYGNTIYF
.	TRBD1	TRBV14	TRBJ2-4	TGTGCCAGCAGCCCTGACAGGGGACTCAACATTCAGTACTTC	CASSPDRGLNIQYF
.	.	TRBV7-9	TRBJ1-6	TGTGCCAGCAGCCCCGGTAATTCACCCCTCCACTTT	CASSPGNSPLHF
.	TRBD1	TRBV7-2	TRBJ2-7	TGTGCCAGCTCCTCCGGGACAGGGAACTACGAGCAGTACTTC	CASSSGTGNYEQYF
.	.	TRBV3-1/TRBV3-2	TRBJ1-6	TGTGCCAGCAGCAAATTTACAGGGAGAGAATCACCCCTCCACTTT	CASSKFTGRESPLHF
.	TRBD2	TRBV10-3	TRBJ2-2	TGTGCCATCAGTGATAGCATGATAGCGGGGTTGAACACCGGGGAGCTGTTTTTT	CAISDSMIAGLNTGELFF
.	TRBD2	TRBV3-1/TRBV3-2	TRBJ2-3	TGTGCCAGCAGCCCCACGGGGGGGTCAAGCACAGATACGCAGTATTTT	CASSPTGGSSTDTQYF
.	TRBD1	TRBV27	TRBJ2-1	TGTGCCAGCAGTTCGAAGGGGGCTCTTAGCGATGAGCAGTTCTTC	CASSSKGALSDEQFF
.	.	TRBV7-2	TRBJ1-1	TGTGCCAGCAGCTTAGTTTCCCGGGACACTGAAGCTTTCTTT	CASSLVSRDTEAFF
.	TRBD2	TRBV11-2	TRBJ2-1	TGTGCCAGCTTGACTAGCGGGGACAATGAGCAGTTCTTC	CASLTSGDNEQFF
.	TRBD1	TRBV5-1	TRBJ1-2	TGCGCCAGCAGCTTGGTACAGGGGTCTGGCTACACCTTC	CASSLVQGSGYTF
once	TRBD1	TRBV19	TRBJ1-3	TGTGCCAGTAGGGGGACAGGCTCTGGAAACACCATATATTTT	CASRGTGSGNTIYF
once	.	TRBV16	TRBJ1-5	TGTGCCAGCAGCCAATCATGGGGAGGAAACAATCAGCCCCAGCATTTT	CASSQSWGGNNQPQHF
.	TRBD2	TRBV11-3	TRBJ2-1	TGTGCCAGCAGCTACGGACTAGTTGGGGGTTACGATGAGCAGTTCTTC	CASSYGLVGGYDEQFF
.	.	TRBV19	TRBJ2-2	TGTGCCAGTAGTATTCGCTCAACCTTCTGGCGGGGGAACACCGGGGAGCTGTTTTTT	CASSIRSTFWRGNTGELFF
.	TRBD1	TRBV27	TRBJ1-2	TGTGCCAGCAGTTTAAGGGACAGCCGGGAGTATGGCTACACCTTC	CASSLRDSREYGYTF
.	.	TRBV19	TRBJ1-3	TGTGCCAGTAGTACCGGTGTAATGGGAAACACCATATATTTT	CASSTGVMGNTIYF
.	.	TRBV4-1	TRBJ1-1	TGCGCCAGCAGATTAGAGTCGAACACTGAAGCTTTCTTT	CASRLESNTEAFF
once	.	TRBV5-1	TRBJ2-7	TGCGCCAGCAGCTACGGTCTCCTAGAGATTAAAACGGGCGAGCAGTACTTC	CASSYGLLEIKTGEQYF
.	.	TRBV20-1	TRBJ2-7	TGCAGTGCTAGTCCCTCACAGGGTTCCGAGCAGTACTTC	CSASPSQGSEQYF